Listed here is a single TCR beta chain. Its specificity is not known. The data belong to a study of cytomegalovirus exposure and HLA in healthy donors. Trimming took 0 bases from V and 5 from J; bases not matched to a gene: 12. Germline CDR1 SGDLS, CDR2 YYNGEE. The CDR3 covers 17 residues. Study-wide points: TCR beta chains numbering 164 were designated cytomegalovirus-associated.

Sequencing used immunoSEQ multiplex PCR; TCRdb keeps in-frame clones, though not all of them. The sample records 200,000 to 250,000 clones, about 90% being singletons. The clonotype comes from a young woman in good health and CMV-seronegative. The rearrangement links TRBV9 to TRBJ2-5; 8 positions agree with TRBD2. Sequencing was done on a sample of PBMCs. The CDR3 DNA sequence: TGTGCCAGCAGCGTAGGGGTTAGGGCGGGAGGTCGGGAGACCCAGTACTTC. This encodes CASSVGVRAGGRETQYF.